One and the same sample provided the 20 T cell receptor beta chains below, sequenced in a study of blood T cell repertoires in COVID-19. TCRdb keeps only in-frame clones here, not all; method: immunoSEQ multiplex PCR. Among about 270,000 clones listed, about 90% were seen once. What was sequenced was PBMCs or T cells enriched from blood (not recorded which). These receptors came from a woman in her twenties or thirties with acute COVID-19.

The chain joins TRBV28 to TRBJ2-7; 11 bases align to TRBD2. V lost 6 bases and J lost 5; bases outside the gene matches: 15. Germline V CDR1 and CDR2: MDHEN, SYDVKM. The CDR3 length is 17 residues. CDR3: CASSTQKRLAGIDEQYF. The CDR3 DNA is TGTGCCAGCAGCACACAGAAGCGACTAGCGGGAATCGACGAGCAGTACTTC.

V and J are TRBV13 and TRBJ2-1, with TRBD2 matching over 12 bases. This CDR3 comprises 19 residues. Germline CDR1 PRHDT, CDR2 FYEKMQ (reference sequence). Germline trimming cut 4 bases from V and 0 bases from J; bases unmatched to any gene: 10. This CDR3 reads CASSSGLAGWLASYNEQFF. The CDR3 DNA sequence: TGTGCCAGCAGCTCGGGACTAGCGGGTTGGCTCGCCTCCTACAATGAGCAGTTCTTC.

V and J are TRBV3-1 (or the pseudogene TRBV3-2) and TRBJ1-4; unclear D gene. Per the germline V gene, CDR1 is LGHDT and CDR2 is YNNKEL (reference sequence). V lost 0 bases, J lost 7 bases, and 18 bases lay in between. The CDR3 runs to 17 residues. CDR3 sequence reads: CASSQETTGDIGEKLFF. The DNA of the CDR3 is TGTGCCAGCAGCCAAGAGACGACCGGGGATATTGGTGAAAAACTGTTTTTT.

As concerns this clone: Other DNA sequences of this sample code for an identical CDR3. This chain uses TRBV5-1 with TRBJ1-1; D is perhaps TRBD1 (6 bases). Germline assignment: CDR1 SGHRS and CDR2 YFSETQ. V was shortened by 0 bases and J by 2 bases, with 8 bases between the two germline ends. The CDR3 loop spans 14 amino acids. The CDR3 bases are TGCGCCAGCAGCTTGGGGACAGCAAACACTGAAGCTTTCTTT. This translates into CASSLGTANTEAFF.

This rearrangement joins TRBV27 to TRBJ2-7, with 8 bases lining up with TRBD1. Germline V gene lookup returns CDR1 MNHEY and CDR2 SMNVEV (reference sequence). V was pared by 6 bases and J by 0 bases, with 1 base of the junction left unmatched. This CDR3 region has 13 residues. CDR3 DNA sequence: TGTGCCAGCAGACAGGGGGACTCCTACGAGCAGTACTTC. It translates to CASRQGDSYEQYF.

The chain is built from TRBV6-5 and TRBJ1-1; 8 bases align to TRBD1. V lost 6 bases to trimming and J lost 3 bases; unmatched junction nucleotides: 9. The V gene's germline CDR1 is MNHEY and CDR2 SVGAGI. This CDR3 has 15 residues. The CDR3 DNA reads as TGTGCCAGCAGAAGACAGGGGATCCGGGACACTGAAGCTTTCTTT. It is translated as CASRRQGIRDTEAFF.

The chain is built from TRBV28 and TRBJ2-1; possibly TRBD1 for D (5 bases). There are 16 residues in the CDR3. Germline lookup yields CDR1 MDHEN and CDR2 SYDVKM. V lost 3 bases and J 6 bases, leaving 18 bases between the germline ends. The DNA for the CDR3 is TGTGCCAGCAGTTTGTTTGGTGCGACAGCTTCCAATGAGCAGTTCTTC. Protein product: CASSLFGATASNEQFF.

The genes are TRBV6-1 and TRBJ1-4, with a possible D match to TRBD1 (5 bases). Trimming stripped 3 bases from V and 2 bases from J, with 10 bases between. The length of the CDR3 is 15 residues. Germline V gives CDR1 MNHNS, CDR2 SASEGT. CDR3 coding DNA: TGTGCCAGCAGTGACAGGGTTTTGACTAATGAAAAACTGTTTTTT. Protein: CASSDRVLTNEKLFF.

The chain is built from TRBV9 and TRBJ2-1; 9 bases line up with TRBD1. The V and J ends lost 3 bases and 9 bases, in that order; junction bases with no gene match: 10. The CDR3 spans 15 residues. Germline CDR1 is SGDLS and CDR2 is YYNGEE. CDR3 bases: TGTGCCAGCAGCGAAGGGACAGGGTGGGGAACTGAGCAGTTCTTC. Its protein product is CASSEGTGWGTEQFF.

The chain recombines TRBV3-1 (or the pseudogene TRBV3-2) with TRBJ2-7; maybe TRBD2 (6 bases). This CDR3 comprises 15 residues. Trimming shortened V by 1 base and J by 2 bases, and 12 bases separated the two germline ends. Germline V CDR1 and CDR2: LGHDT, YNNKEL (reference sequence). Here the CDR3 reads CASSQVRLGAYEQYF. CDR3 DNA sequence: TGTGCCAGCAGCCAAGTTCGACTAGGGGCCTACGAGCAGTACTTC.

The CDR3 DNA is TGTGCCAGCTGGTCGGGAGGGGACACCGGGGAGCTGTTTTTT. This sequence encodes CASWSGGDTGELFF. The chain links TRBV18 to TRBJ2-2; TRBD2 agrees at 8 bases. The V gene end was trimmed by 7 bases and the J gene end by 3 bases; junction bases not matched to a gene: 4. This CDR3 spans 14 amino acids. CDR1 and CDR2 (germline): KGHSH, LQKENI.

The CDR3 region is CASSVQAGSSYNEQFF. CDR3 sequence (DNA): TGTGCCAGCAGCGTGCAAGCGGGCAGCTCCTACAATGAGCAGTTCTTC. The rearrangement joins TRBV9 to TRBJ2-1, with a tentative D call TRBD2 (6 bases). CDR3 length: 16 amino acids. Trimming took off 2 bases at V and 0 bases at J, with 12 bases between the two ends. Germline lookup yields CDR1 SGDLS and CDR2 YYNGEE.

The CDR3 loop reads CATSDSAATGFSVAFF. Written as DNA, the CDR3 is TGTGCCACCAGTGATTCAGCCGCGACAGGGTTCTCGGTAGCTTTCTTT. The chain links TRBV24-1 to TRBJ1-1; 7 nucleotides align to TRBD1. This CDR3 is 16 amino acids long. With 2 bases clipped from V and 10 bases from J, the junction kept 15 bases outside the gene matches. In germline, CDR1 is KGHDR, CDR2 SFDVKD.

The V and J genes are TRBV7-9 and TRBJ2-2; D is possibly TRBD1 (6 bases). The CDR3 has 17 residues. Germline V CDR1 and CDR2: SEHNR, FQNEAQ (reference sequence). The V and J ends lost 7 bases and 0 bases respectively, with 18 bases between them. The CDR3 bases are TGTGCCAGCATCCTTTCCTACGGGACATCGAACACCGGGGAGCTGTTTTTT. This encodes CASILSYGTSNTGELFF.

CDR3 region: CASSILGQGHNEQYF. In DNA form, the CDR3 reads TGCGCCAGCAGCATTTTGGGGCAGGGCCACAACGAGCAGTACTTC. The V call is TRBV5-1, the J call TRBJ2-7; tentative D call: TRBD1 (5 bases). Germline loops: CDR1 SGHRS, CDR2 YFSETQ. The CDR3 loop spans 15 amino acids. V lost 4 bases, J lost 5 bases, and 19 bases lay in between.

The rearrangement links TRBV20-1 to TRBJ2-3; D may be TRBD1 (5 bases). The CDR3 has 14 residues. CDR1 DFQATT and CDR2 SNEGSKA come from the germline V gene (reference sequence). Trimming took 3 bases from V and 3 from J, leaving 13 bases between them. The CDR3 DNA sequence: TGCAGTGCTAGTTGGCAGGGTAGTACAGATACGCAGTATTTT. It translates to CSASWQGSTDTQYF.

The chain couples TRBV3-1 (or the pseudogene TRBV3-2) to TRBJ1-3, with a tentative D call TRBD1 (5 bases). CDR3 size: 16 residues. Germline V CDR1 and CDR2: LGHDT, YNNKEL (reference sequence). The germline V and J ends were trimmed by 0 bases and 4 bases, with 13 bases remaining between them. CDR3 sequence: CASSQEALGAGNTIYF. In DNA form, the CDR3 reads TGTGCCAGCAGCCAAGAAGCCCTTGGGGCAGGAAACACCATATATTTT.

V is TRBV7-9 and J is TRBJ2-7; the match to TRBD1 covers 8 bases. There are 16 residues in the CDR3. Germline assignment: CDR1 SEHNR and CDR2 FQNEAQ (reference sequence). The V gene end was trimmed by 7 bases and the J gene end by 5 bases; junction bases not matched to a gene: 16. The CDR3 sequence: CASTPQGAADSNEQYF. In nucleotides, the CDR3 is TGTGCCAGCACCCCCCAGGGGGCAGCCGATTCCAACGAGCAGTACTTC.

The table lists this clone with a few counts. The genes are TRBV7-3 and TRBJ2-2; 10 bases line up with TRBD1. Germline assignment: CDR1 SGHTA and CDR2 FQGTGA. The CDR3 has 15 amino acids. The trim removed 5 bases at V and 7 bases at J, leaving 7 bases unmatched. The CDR3 spells CASSRQGASFGELFF. As DNA, the CDR3 is TGTGCCAGCAGCAGACAGGGGGCAAGTTTCGGGGAGCTGTTTTTT.

This clone was picked up one time. The V call is TRBV27, the J call TRBJ2-7, with 7 bases identical to TRBD1. Trimming took 4 bases from V and 1 from J; bases not matched to a gene: 7. CDR1 is MNHEY, CDR2 SMNVEV, per germline (reference sequence). The CDR3 sequence is 15 residues long. For the CDR3, the DNA is TGTGCCAGCAGTTACAGACAGGGCCCATCCTACGAGCAGTACTTC. It is translated as CASSYRQGPSYEQYF.